The 21 T cell receptor beta chains reported below all come from one sample, sequenced in a study of T cells after yellow fever vaccination. TCRdb re-called the 5' RACE reads with MiXCR, one entry per CDR3 protein. The sample lists 100,000 to 150,000 distinct CDR3 sequences; around 7.7% were seen once. Material: CD4+ T cells sorted from PBMCs, obtained more than 8 days after the first yellow fever vaccination. Receptors were obtained from a man aged 18 to 30 who received the YFV17D yellow fever vaccine.

There are many counts of this clonotype. The V call is TRBV5-1, the J call TRBJ2-7, with D possibly matching TRBD2 (6 bases). This CDR3 has 14 amino acids. Deletions cut 2 bases from V and 2 bases from J, with 11 bases between. CDR1 is SGHRS, CDR2 YFSETQ, per germline. The CDR3: CASSFAGQAYEQYF. For the CDR3, the DNA is TGCGCCAGCAGCTTCGCGGGGCAAGCCTACGAGCAGTACTTC.

This clonotype was recorded at least ten times. The genes are TRBV7-9 and TRBJ2-4; 8 bases match TRBD1. V shed 5 bases and J 5 bases; nucleotides not matched to a gene: 8. Germline V CDR1 and CDR2: SEHNR, FQNEAQ (reference sequence). There are 15 residues in the CDR3. The CDR3 loop reads CASSPPGTGENIQYF. CDR3 in DNA: TGTGCCAGCAGCCCGCCCGGGACAGGAGAAAACATTCAGTACTTC.

This clonotype appeared a few times. The junction departs from the called germline gene at one end, perhaps through a read error. CDR3 nucleotides: TGTGCCAGTAGTAATCCACCGCACTCCTATGACTACACCTTC. Protein product: CASSNPPHSYDYTF. The genes are TRBV19 and TRBJ1-2; D is uncertain. This CDR3 region has 14 residues. Germline-derived CDR1 and CDR2 are LNHDA and SQIVND (reference sequence).

This clonotype was seen many times. The V and J genes are TRBV7-8 and TRBJ1-5, with TRBD1 as a possible D gene (5 bases). The V end lost 5 bases, the J end lost 0 bases, and 20 bases lay between the germline ends. This CDR3 region has 18 residues. Germline lookup yields CDR1 SGHVS and CDR2 FQNEAQ. The CDR3 coding sequence is TGTGCCAGCAGCCATCGACAGACGGACGGAAATAGCAATCAGCCCCAGCATTTT. This translates into CASSHRQTDGNSNQPQHF.

This clonotype was seen at least ten times. The rearrangement uses TRBV29-1 and TRBJ2-5; D could derive from TRBD1 or TRBD2 (5 bases each). V lost 3 bases, J lost 5 bases, and 13 bases lay in between. This CDR3 has 13 amino acids. The germline CDR1 and CDR2 sequences are SQVTM and ANQGSEA. The CDR3 DNA sequence: TGCAGCGTTGACCCCGGGGCGAGGGAGACCCAGTACTTC. Translation gives CSVDPGARETQYF.

Many counts were recorded for this clonotype. The rearrangement joins TRBV4-2 to TRBJ2-5; D gene ambiguous. The CDR3 spans 16 residues. Germline lookup yields CDR1 LGHNA and CDR2 YNFKEQ. Trimming stripped 0 bases from V and 7 bases from J, with 18 bases between. The CDR3 loop is CASSQDRAAAGLTQYF. Here the CDR3 DNA reads TGTGCCAGCAGCCAAGATAGGGCGGCAGCTGGGCTGACCCAGTACTTC.

In this sample, this clonotype turned up many times. This sequence joins TRBV7-2 and TRBJ1-1; 8 bases map to TRBD1. J was trimmed by 8 bases and V by 4 bases; bases with no gene match: 3. Germline V lookup: CDR1 SGHTA, CDR2 FQGNSA. This CDR3 is built from 12 residues. CDR3 sequence reads: CASSSRTGEAFF. CDR3 nucleotides: TGTGCCAGCAGCTCACGGACAGGGGAAGCTTTCTTT.

The CDR3 region has the DNA TGCAGTGCTAGTTTGGGGGCAAGGGAGCAGTACGTC. Protein sequence: CSASLGAREQYV. The V and J genes are TRBV20-1 and TRBJ2-7, with TRBD1 as a possible D gene (6 bases). Germline V lookup: CDR1 DFQATT, CDR2 SNEGSKA (reference sequence). There are 12 residues in the CDR3. Between the trimmed V and J ends, which lost 3 bases and 7 bases, there was a span of 13 bases.

This clonotype was counted ten times or more. The V and J genes are TRBV28 and TRBJ2-7; D gene uncertain. Trimming took 1 base from V and 6 from J, leaving 10 bases between them. Germline V lookup: CDR1 MDHEN, CDR2 SYDVKM. This CDR3 has 13 amino acids. The CDR3 region is CASSLSTYREQYV. The CDR3 nucleotides are TGTGCCAGCAGTTTATCGACCTACCGCGAGCAGTACGTC.

At least ten counts were recorded for this clonotype. The chain has TRBV20-1 and TRBJ2-7, with D perhaps TRBD1 (5 bases). CDR1 and CDR2 from the germline V gene are DFQATT and SNEGSKA (reference sequence). V was pared by 3 bases and J by 3 bases, with 12 bases between. The CDR3 totals 13 residues. CDR3 nucleotides: TGCAGTGCTAGGAGAGAAGGGGTCTACGAGCAGTACTTC. This encodes CSARREGVYEQYF.

The chain uses TRBV6-1 and TRBJ1-3, with TRBD1 identical over 7 bases. Germline trimming cut 4 bases from V and 0 bases from J; bases unmatched to any gene: 6. This CDR3 is built from 16 residues. Germline loops: CDR1 MNHNS, CDR2 SASEGT. CDR3 nucleotides: TGTGCCAGCAGTGCCACGACAGGGAACTCTGGAAACACCATATATTTT. Protein product: CASSATTGNSGNTIYF.

This clonotype has just one count. V gene TRBV6-2 or TRBV6-3 combines with J gene TRBJ2-1; possibly TRBD1 for D (6 bases). The CDR3 consists of 12 residues. CDR1 and CDR2 (germline): MNHEY, SVGEGT. The V gene lost 6 bases and the J gene lost 6 bases, with 9 bases spanning the gap. CDR3 DNA: TGTGCCAGCAGGGGGGCCTTCAATGAGCAGTTCTTC. Residues: CASRGAFNEQFF.

This clonotype has a count of ten or more. The chain uses TRBV27 and TRBJ2-7, with 7 bases identical to TRBD1. The V gene's germline CDR1 is MNHEY and CDR2 SMNVEV (reference sequence). The CDR3 loop spans 16 amino acids. Trimming removed 2 bases from V and 3 bases from J; junction bases left unmatched: 10. For the CDR3, the DNA is TGTGCCAGCAGTTTACCCCGGCAGGGGGTAGACTACGAGCAGTACTTC. It specifies CASSLPRQGVDYEQYF.

This clonotype has a count of ten or more. The chain employs TRBV12-3 or TRBV12-4 and TRBJ1-5; a weak D match, TRBD1 (5 bases). The CDR3 is 13 residues long. V was pared by 6 bases and J by 7 bases, with 13 bases between. CDR3 DNA sequence: TGTGCCAGCAGAGAACAGGTAAACCAGCCCCAGCATTTT. Its protein is CASREQVNQPQHF.

This clonotype was seen repeatedly, ten times or more. The gene calls are TRBV7-6 and TRBJ2-2; the match to TRBD2 covers 8 bases. CDR3 length: 17 residues. Trimming cost V 5 bases and J 0 bases; bases outside gene matches: 8. Germline CDR1 and CDR2: SGHVS and FNYEAQ. CDR3 amino acids: CASSLNPGLANTGELFF. In nucleotides, the CDR3 is TGTGCCAGCAGCCTTAACCCGGGACTAGCGAACACCGGGGAGCTGTTTTTT. Combining the CDR3 with reference TRBV7-6 and TRBJ2-2 gives the whole variable domain GAGVSQSPRYKVTKRGQDVALRCDPISGHVSLYWYRQALGQGPEFLTYFNYEAQQDKSGLPNDRFSAERPEGSISTLTIQRTEQRDSAMYRCASSLNPGLANTGELFFGEGSRLTVL.

This clonotype was counted at least ten times. This chain joins TRBV7-9 and TRBJ2-3; D gene ambiguous. The CDR3 contains 14 residues. Germline V gene sequence: CDR1 SEHNR, CDR2 FQNEAQ (reference sequence). Deletions cut 4 bases from V and 4 bases from J, with 12 bases between. The CDR3 region has the DNA TGTGCCAGCAGCTCCCGTGAATTGGCAGATACGCAGTATTTT. This translates into CASSSRELADTQYF.

This clonotype was recorded at least ten times. The V and J genes are TRBV12-3 or TRBV12-4 and TRBJ1-3, with 8 bases identical to TRBD1. The CDR3 covers 14 residues. J gave up 4 bases and V 5 bases, and 4 bases lay outside the gene matches. In DNA form, the CDR3 reads TGTGCCAGCAGTACCAGGGGGCTGGGAAACACCATATATTTT. It is translated as CASSTRGLGNTIYF.

Ten or more counts support this clonotype. CDR3 loop: CASSISGYEQYF. In DNA form, the CDR3 reads TGTGCCAGCAGCATCTCGGGCTACGAGCAGTACTTC. The genes are TRBV7-2 and TRBJ2-7; D unclear. Germline V CDR1 and CDR2: SGHTA, FQGNSA. The V gene lost 5 bases and the J gene lost 3 bases, with 8 bases spanning the gap. The CDR3 length is 12 residues.

Ten or more counts support this clonotype. The chain carries TRBV21-1 and TRBJ1-2. TRBV21-1 is designated a pseudogene. The CDR3 has 13 residues. DNA of the CDR3: TGTGCCAGCCCCCAGGACGGCCCCCGTGGCTACACCTTC. It specifies CASPQDGPRGYTF.

This clonotype has a count of ten or more. The chain recombines TRBV2 with TRBJ2-7; D is unresolved. Trimming cost V 6 bases and J 6 bases, with 9 bases left between them. Germline CDR1 reads SNHLY; CDR2 reads FYNNEI. This CDR3 has 11 residues. The CDR3 is CASSRRSEQYV. The CDR3 DNA reads TGTGCCAGCAGCCGGAGATCCGAGCAGTACGTC.

This clonotype showed up many times. V and J are TRBV7-9 and TRBJ1-1, with D hard to call. Between the trimmed V and J ends, which lost 0 bases and 7 bases, there was a span of 0 bases. CDR3 size: 10 residues. The germline V gene encodes CDR1 SEHNR and CDR2 FQNEAQ (reference sequence). CDR3 in DNA: TGTGCCAGCAGCTTAGCTGAAGCTTTCTTT. Its translation: CASSLAEAFF.